This TCR beta chain was found in a study of beta chain features in type 1 diabetes. This clone was seen a handful of times. Expressed TCRB transcripts were sequenced, since all the RNA that had been isolated was reverse transcribed. Profiling relied on immunoSEQ multiplex PCR, and the TCRdb table lists in-frame clones only, not all of them. The sample holds 150,000 or so clones, about a tenth seen once. Once sorted, every population was more than 98% pure. Germline CDR1 and CDR2: MDHEN and SYDVKM. Trimming shortened V by 4 bases and J by 3 bases, and 15 bases separated the two germline ends. This CDR3 spans 16 amino acids.

The chain employs TRBV28 and TRBJ2-2, with D maybe TRBD1 (6 bases). Source material: central memory CD4+ T cells from blood. This clonotype was obtained from a young man in good health. CDR3 region: CASSSHGTYYTGELFF. The CDR3 DNA reads as TGTGCCAGCAGTTCACACGGGACATATTACACCGGGGAGCTGTTTTTT.